The 2 T cell receptor beta chains below all came from one sample that was sequenced in a study of regulatory T cells in long-lasting Graves disease (dated by TCRdb to the early 2020s). The sample's time point label, decoded: newly diagnosed GD, antithyroid drugs for less than 3 months. For both TCR sequencing and RNA sequencing, RNA was extracted from PBMCs in TRIzol. The library was built by means of multiplex PCR. TCRdb records Illumina HiSeq 4000 as the sequencer. CDR3 regions were amplified by Arm-PCR with iRepertoire HTBI primers to construct TCR beta libraries. TCRdb redid the processing of the public reads, applying fastp at Q25 and MiXCR, and retained in-frame beta chains. A single entry per CDR3 protein holds the most common genes and DNA from its merged rows. In all, the sample holds 250,000 or so distinct CDR3 sequences, and more than 15% of those were seen once. Clones ranked in the top ten supply 12% to 15% of the sample.

The sample was also linked to a second study, of T cells in Graves' hyperthyroidism and ophthalmopathy.

The sample consisted of peripheral blood mononuclear cells (PBMCs), taken at new diagnosis, from a patient treated with antithyroid drugs. These receptors all come from a woman younger than 45 with Graves disease. Donor details come from another sample of the same person, matched by shared clones.

This clonotype was detected many times. The chain links TRBV5-6 to TRBJ1-6, with D tentatively TRBD1 (5 bases). Between the trimmed V and J ends, which lost 4 bases and 9 bases, there was a span of 11 bases. Germline CDR1 reads SGHDT; CDR2 reads YYEEEE. This CDR3 is 13 amino acids long. The CDR3 nucleotides read TGTGCCAGCAGCGGTCGGGGGACTTCACCCCTCCACTTT. Protein: CASSGRGTSPLHF.

The V gene is TRBV7-9, the J gene TRBJ1-5; TRBD1 might be the D (6 bases). CDR1 SEHNR and CDR2 FQNEAQ come from the germline V gene (reference sequence). V was trimmed by 3 bases and J by 5 bases, leaving 20 bases between them. This CDR3 contains 17 residues. The CDR3 DNA reads TGTGCCAGCAGCTTTCGATTAAGGGGGTCCTGGGATCAGCCCCAGCATTTT. It yields the protein CASSFRLRGSWDQPQHF.